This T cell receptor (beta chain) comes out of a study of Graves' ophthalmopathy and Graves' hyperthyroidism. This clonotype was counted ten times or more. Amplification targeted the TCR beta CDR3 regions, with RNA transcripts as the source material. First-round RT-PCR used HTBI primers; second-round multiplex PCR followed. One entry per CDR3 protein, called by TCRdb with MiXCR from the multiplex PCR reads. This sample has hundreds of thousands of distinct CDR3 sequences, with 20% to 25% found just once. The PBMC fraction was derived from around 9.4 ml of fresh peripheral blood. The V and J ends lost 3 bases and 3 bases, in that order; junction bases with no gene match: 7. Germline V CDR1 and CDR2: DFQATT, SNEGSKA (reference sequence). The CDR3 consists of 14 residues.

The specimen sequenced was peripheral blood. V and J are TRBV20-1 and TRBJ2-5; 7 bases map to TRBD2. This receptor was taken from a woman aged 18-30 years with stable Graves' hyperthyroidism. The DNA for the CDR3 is TGCAGTGCTAGTCTTGGGGGGGTCGAAGAGACCCAGTACTTC. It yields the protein CSASLGGVEETQYF.